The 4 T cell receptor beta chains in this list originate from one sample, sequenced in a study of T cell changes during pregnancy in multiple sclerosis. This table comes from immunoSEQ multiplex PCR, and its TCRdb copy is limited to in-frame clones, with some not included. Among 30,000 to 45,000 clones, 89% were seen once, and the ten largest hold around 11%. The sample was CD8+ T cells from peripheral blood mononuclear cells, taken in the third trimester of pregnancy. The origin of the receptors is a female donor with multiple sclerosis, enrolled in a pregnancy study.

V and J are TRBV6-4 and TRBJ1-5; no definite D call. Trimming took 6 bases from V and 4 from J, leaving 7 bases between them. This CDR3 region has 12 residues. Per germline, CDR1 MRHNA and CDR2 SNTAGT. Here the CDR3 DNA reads TGTGCCAGCAGGGGGAGGAATCAGCCCCAGCATTTT. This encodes CASRGRNQPQHF.

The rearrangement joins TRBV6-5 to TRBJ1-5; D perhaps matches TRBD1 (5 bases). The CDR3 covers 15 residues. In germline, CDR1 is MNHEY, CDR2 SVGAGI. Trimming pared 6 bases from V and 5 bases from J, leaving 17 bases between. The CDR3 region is CASRPKPTGDQPQHF. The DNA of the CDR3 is TGTGCCAGCAGACCAAAGCCGACGGGGGATCAGCCCCAGCATTTT.

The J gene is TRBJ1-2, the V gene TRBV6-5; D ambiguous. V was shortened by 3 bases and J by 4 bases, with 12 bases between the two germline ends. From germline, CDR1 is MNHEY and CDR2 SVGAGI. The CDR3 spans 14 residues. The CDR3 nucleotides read TGTGCCAGCAGTTATGGGATAGGAGGCTATGGCTACACCTTC. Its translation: CASSYGIGGYGYTF.

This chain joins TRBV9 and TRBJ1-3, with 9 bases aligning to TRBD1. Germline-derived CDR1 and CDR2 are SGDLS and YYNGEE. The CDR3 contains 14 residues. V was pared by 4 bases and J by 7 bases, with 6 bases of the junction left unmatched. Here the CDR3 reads CASSSGQGWNTIYF. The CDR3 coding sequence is TGTGCCAGCAGCTCTGGACAGGGGTGGAACACCATATATTTT.